This T cell receptor beta chain was sequenced during a study of shared clonotypes between healthy human individuals. The length of the CDR3 is 16 residues. V gave up 4 bases and J gave up 0 bases; unmatched junction bases: 9. Germline V gene sequence: CDR1 GTSNPN, CDR2 SVGIG (reference sequence). TCRdb keeps only in-frame clones here, not all; method: immunoSEQ multiplex PCR. The sample shows a few million clones, 90% to 95% of them seen only once. This clone was seen once. This clonotype was obtained from a man between 18 and 35 years old in good health. Some clones in this sample may be carry-over from other donors' samples. V usage is TRBV30 and J usage is TRBJ2-4; 7 bases map to TRBD1. Sequencing input: naive CD4+ T cells from PBMCs. The subset: CD45RA+ positively selected. The CDR3 DNA reads as TGTGCCTGGACCCAGGGACAGCCACTAGCCAAAAACATTCAGTACTTC. This codes for CAWTQGQPLAKNIQYF.